The 30 T cell receptor beta chains listed next were all sequenced from one sample in a study of beta chain features in type 1 diabetes. Reverse transcribing all isolated RNA meant expressed TCRB transcripts were sequenced. Only in-frame clones appear in the TCRdb table, and some are missing; sequencing was by immunoSEQ multiplex PCR. This table has under 45,000 clones, around 50% appearing once. Specimen: stem cell memory CD4+ T cells from blood. The receptors derive from a woman in her 30s in good health.

This chain uses TRBV4-3 with TRBJ2-3, with 11 bases matching TRBD2. J gave up 4 bases and V 4 bases, and 7 bases lay outside the gene matches. The germline CDR1 and CDR2 sequences are LGHNA and YSLEER. The CDR3 consists of 16 residues. The chain's CDR3 is CASSRASGRLADTQYF. The CDR3 bases are TGCGCCAGCAGCCGGGCTAGCGGGAGGCTGGCAGATACGCAGTATTTT.

This clone has only one observation. V and J are TRBV28 and TRBJ2-5; 7 bases are a match to TRBD1. J was trimmed by 4 bases and V by 10 bases; bases with no gene match: 9. Germline assignment: CDR1 MDHEN and CDR2 SYDVKM. The CDR3 has 13 amino acids. CDR3 bases: TGTGCCATTAGGGGGCGAGAAGGAGAGACCCAGTACTTC. Translating it yields CAIRGREGETQYF.

This clone was counted only a few times. The gene calls are TRBV15 and TRBJ1-5; D possibly corresponds to TRBD1 (5 bases). Germline V gives CDR1 LNHNV, CDR2 YYDKDF (reference sequence). Trimming took 4 bases from V and 11 from J, leaving 18 bases between them. The CDR3 runs to 14 residues. Here the CDR3 reads CATSNDRGLRAQHF. CDR3 sequence (DNA): TGTGCCACCAGCAATGATAGGGGTTTACGAGCCCAGCATTTT.

V gene TRBV4-3 combines with J gene TRBJ2-7; D possibly corresponds to TRBD1 (6 bases). CDR3 size: 14 residues. Germline-derived CDR1 and CDR2 are LGHNA and YSLEER. Trimming stripped 0 bases from V and 5 bases from J, with 11 bases between. CDR3 loop: CASSQDSRGDEQYF. CDR3 sequence (DNA): TGCGCCAGCAGCCAAGATAGCAGGGGCGACGAGCAGTACTTC.

The J gene is TRBJ2-1, the V gene TRBV6-4, with TRBD2 matching over 7 bases. J gave up 6 bases and V 3 bases, and 11 bases lay outside the gene matches. The V gene's germline CDR1 is MRHNA and CDR2 SNTAGT. The CDR3 has 16 residues. CDR3: CASSDEGGPKGNEQFF. The CDR3 DNA is TGTGCCAGCAGTGATGAGGGAGGGCCCAAGGGCAATGAGCAGTTCTTC.

This clone was seen only a few times. Other nucleotide sequences in the sample specify the same CDR3. This CDR3 reads CASSSGTSGRIYEQYF. CDR3 DNA: TGTGCCAGCAGTTCCGGGACTAGCGGGAGGATTTACGAGCAGTACTTC. The V gene is TRBV7-2, the J gene TRBJ2-7; 15 bases are a match to TRBD2. V lost 6 bases to trimming and J lost 4 bases; unmatched junction nucleotides: 7. CDR1 and CDR2 (germline): SGHTA, FQGNSA. This CDR3 region has 16 residues.

V and J are TRBV7-2 and TRBJ2-5; D might be TRBD1 (5 bases). Germline CDR1 is SGHTA and CDR2 is FQGNSA. This CDR3 has 13 amino acids. The ends were cut back, 4 bases at V and 14 bases at J, with 20 bases in the middle. The CDR3 protein is CASSSMQGVAPYF. DNA for the CDR3: TGTGCCAGCAGCTCGATGCAGGGTGTCGCGCCCTACTTC.

This chain links TRBV11-1 with TRBJ2-1; TRBD1 aligns across 11 bases. CDR1 is SGHAT and CDR2 is FQDESV in the germline V gene (reference sequence). The CDR3 runs 14 residues. The J segment lost 6 bases and the V segment lost 5 bases, leaving 3 bases of the junction unmatched. The CDR3, as DNA: TGTGCCAGCAGCCCAGGGACAGGGGGCAATGAGCAGTTCTTC. Protein product: CASSPGTGGNEQFF.

The chain links TRBV7-6 to TRBJ1-2; weak D call: TRBD1 (6 bases). The CDR3 is 15 residues long. Trimming shortened V by 5 bases and J by 0 bases, and 13 bases separated the two germline ends. CDR1 is SGHVS and CDR2 is FNYEAQ in the germline V gene. CDR3 bases: TGTGCCAGCAGCGAGGCCGGGACACCTAACTATGGCTACACCTTC. This translates into CASSEAGTPNYGYTF.

The V call is TRBV18, the J call TRBJ1-5; 8 bases map to TRBD1. The CDR3 totals 15 residues. Looked up from germline, CDR1 is KGHSH and CDR2 is LQKENI. V shed 5 bases, J shed 4 bases, and the junction held 7 bases outside the gene matches. The CDR3 loop reads CASSAPGQENQPQHF. CDR3 in DNA: TGTGCCAGCTCAGCTCCGGGACAGGAAAATCAGCCCCAGCATTTT.

The J gene is TRBJ1-2, the V gene TRBV28; D may be TRBD1 (6 bases). CDR1 is MDHEN, CDR2 SYDVKM, per germline. Trimming left V 7 bases short and J 0 bases short, with 21 bases between. This CDR3 region has 17 residues. The CDR3, as DNA: TGTGCCAGCATCGCCCCGGGGGGCCAGAACCCTAACTATGGCTACACCTTC. It yields the protein CASIAPGGQNPNYGYTF.

This chain links TRBV18 with TRBJ1-1; D gene ambiguous. V dropped 4 bases and J dropped 1 base, with 10 bases sitting between them. Germline V gene sequence: CDR1 KGHSH, CDR2 LQKENI. This CDR3 region has 14 residues. The CDR3 reads CASSRTPENTEAFF. The CDR3 DNA reads as TGTGCCAGCTCACGTACCCCAGAGAACACTGAAGCTTTCTTT.

This clone was counted a few times. This rearrangement joins TRBV29-1 to TRBJ2-1; 9 bases are a match to TRBD1. V dropped 7 bases and J dropped 9; count of bases not matched to a gene: 13. Germline CDR1 is SQVTM and CDR2 is ANQGSEA. This CDR3 is 14 amino acids long. CDR3 nucleotides: TGCAGCGGAAGTAGATGGGACAGGGTCGCTGAGCAGTTCTTC. This encodes CSGSRWDRVAEQFF.

The V call is TRBV7-3, the J call TRBJ2-1; 13 bases fit TRBD2. This CDR3 region has 16 residues. Germline lookup yields CDR1 SGHTA and CDR2 FQGTGA. V shed 1 base and J 8 bases; nucleotides not matched to a gene: 5. The CDR3 DNA is TGTGCCAGCAGCTTAAGGGGGACTAGCGGGAACGATGAGCAGTTCTTC. It is translated as CASSLRGTSGNDEQFF.

The chain recombines TRBV14 with TRBJ2-2; TRBD1 might be the D (5 bases). Germline V gene sequence: CDR1 SGHDN, CDR2 FVKESK. V was cut by 0 bases and J by 4 bases, with 9 bases left in between. CDR3 length: 15 amino acids. CDR3 bases: TGTGCCAGCAGCCAAGATCTGACAGCCACCGGGGAGCTGTTTTTT. It yields the protein CASSQDLTATGELFF.

This clone came up a few times. V and J are TRBV10-3 and TRBJ2-7; 8 nucleotides agree with TRBD2. The trim removed 4 bases at V and 0 bases at J, leaving 5 bases unmatched. The CDR3 is 15 residues long. Per germline, CDR1 ENHRY and CDR2 SYGVKD. This chain's CDR3 is CAISARLASSYEQYF. The CDR3 nucleotides read TGTGCCATCAGTGCGAGACTAGCGTCCTCCTACGAGCAGTACTTC.

This clone occurred a few times. This chain uses TRBV18 with TRBJ2-1; D not resolved. The V end lost 3 bases, the J end lost 3 bases, and 9 bases lay between the germline ends. The CDR3 is made up of 14 amino acids. Germline V gene data show CDR1 as KGHSH and CDR2 as LQKENI. The CDR3 coding sequence is TGTGCCAGCTCACCTGGTGGTAGCTACAATGAGCAGTTCTTC. Its protein is CASSPGGSYNEQFF.

The rearrangement links TRBV27 to TRBJ2-3, with 8 bases that match TRBD1. The J segment lost 0 bases and the V segment lost 4 bases, leaving 9 bases of the junction unmatched. The CDR3 has 17 amino acids. Germline CDR1 MNHEY, CDR2 SMNVEV (reference sequence). This chain's CDR3 is CASSYRLDRVSTDTQYF. In nucleotides, the CDR3 is TGTGCCAGCAGTTATCGCCTGGACAGGGTTAGCACAGATACGCAGTATTTT.

This chain connects TRBV29-1 to TRBJ2-2, with TRBD1 matching 7 bases. V lost 6 bases and J lost 4; bases outside the gene matches: 2. Looked up from germline, CDR1 is SQVTM and CDR2 is ANQGSEA. The CDR3 is 12 residues long. CDR3 amino acids: CSVNRGTGELFF. The CDR3 coding sequence is TGCAGCGTGAACAGGGGCACCGGGGAGCTGTTTTTT.

This chain links TRBV1 with TRBJ2-5; the DNA was not used to check the table's D call, TRBD2. TRBV1 is reported as a pseudogene. The CDR3 covers 18 residues. CDR3 coding DNA: TGCACCAGCAGCCAAGATCTGACTAGCGGGAACCTCCGGGAGACCCAGTACTTC. This codes for CTSSQDLTSGNLRETQYF.

This chain connects TRBV11-1 to TRBJ2-1, with D maybe TRBD2 (6 bases). This CDR3 comprises 15 residues. Between the trimmed V and J ends, which lost 1 base and 5 bases, there was a span of 12 bases. The germline V gene has CDR1 SGHAT and CDR2 FQDESV (reference sequence). CDR3: CASSLGLAENNEQFF. The CDR3 bases are TGTGCCAGCAGCTTAGGGTTAGCGGAAAACAATGAGCAGTTCTTC.

This clone showed up just once. This chain connects TRBV4-2 to TRBJ2-5; D call uncertain. The CDR3 runs to 13 residues. Germline loops: CDR1 LGHNA, CDR2 YNFKEQ. V shed 1 base and J shed 3 bases, with 6 bases lying between them. In nucleotides, the CDR3 is TGTGCCAGCAGCCAAGGTCGGGAAGAGACCCAGTACTTC. Protein: CASSQGREETQYF.

The chain links TRBV5-6 to TRBJ1-3; the D gene is possibly TRBD1 (6 bases). The CDR3 spans 17 residues. Germline CDR1 is SGHDT and CDR2 is YYEEEE. Trimming removed 1 base from V and 1 base from J, with 15 bases in between. This chain's CDR3 is CASSLNWGTTSGNTIYF. In nucleotides, the CDR3 is TGTGCCAGCAGCTTGAATTGGGGGACAACATCTGGAAACACCATATATTTT.

The V gene is TRBV6-5, the J gene TRBJ2-3; TRBD2 is a possible D gene (6 bases). Germline V lookup: CDR1 MNHEY, CDR2 SVGAGI. This CDR3 has 13 residues. Trimming took off 8 bases at V and 5 bases at J, with 14 bases between the two ends. CDR3 coding DNA: TGTGCCAGCCGACTAGGTTCTTTAGATACGCAGTATTTT. This codes for CASRLGSLDTQYF.

The J gene is TRBJ2-5, the V gene TRBV6-5; D uncertain. Trimming pared 0 bases from V and 2 bases from J, leaving 13 bases between. Germline-derived CDR1 and CDR2 are MNHEY and SVGAGI. The CDR3 is 16 residues long. For the CDR3, the DNA is TGTGCCAGCAGTTACTCCCCGACGGGTGGACAAGAGACCCAGTACTTC. The encoded protein is CASSYSPTGGQETQYF.

DNA of the CDR3: TGTGCCAGCAGTTCGATCGGACGGACTACCTACGAGCAGTACTTC. Protein product: CASSSIGRTTYEQYF. This rearrangement joins TRBV28 to TRBJ2-7, with TRBD2 as a possible D gene (6 bases). CDR3 length: 15 residues. V dropped 4 bases and J dropped 2 bases, with 15 bases sitting between them. CDR1 is MDHEN and CDR2 is SYDVKM in the germline V gene.

About this clone: The junction departs from germline at one end; a sequencing error may be responsible. The chain combines TRBV6-6 with TRBJ2-7, with 8 positions matching TRBD2. Germline V CDR1 and CDR2: MNHNY, SVGAGI (reference sequence). The CDR3 runs 14 residues. CDR3 nucleotide sequence: TGTGCCATCAGTGAGTCGGCGGGGGGCGGCGAGCAGTACTTC. Translation gives CAISESAGGGEQYF.

The V call is TRBV7-2, the J call TRBJ2-4; 13 bases fit TRBD2. The CDR3 totals 18 residues. The trim removed 5 bases at V and 3 bases at J, leaving 10 bases unmatched. Germline loops: CDR1 SGHTA, CDR2 FQGNSA. The CDR3 sequence is CASSRGLAGAGVKNIQYF. In nucleotides, the CDR3 is TGTGCCAGCAGCCGCGGACTAGCGGGAGCGGGCGTCAAAAACATTCAGTACTTC.

The J gene is TRBJ2-5, the V gene TRBV5-1, with D perhaps TRBD2 (5 bases). The CDR3 sequence is 14 residues long. Germline values: CDR1 SGHRS, CDR2 YFSETQ. V lost 6 bases and J 5 bases, leaving 17 bases between the germline ends. The CDR3 sequence is CASTTSSRVETQYF. CDR3 nucleotides: TGCGCCAGCACCACTTCGTCGAGGGTTGAGACCCAGTACTTC. Variable domain in full (rest from reference TRBV5-1 and TRBJ2-5): KAGVTQTPRYLIKTRGQQVTLSCSPISGHRSVSWYQQTPGQGLQFLFEYFSETQRNKGNFPGRFSGRQFSNSRSEMNVSTLELGDSALYLCASTTSSRVETQYFGPGTRLLVL.

The gene calls are TRBV28 and TRBJ2-7; weak D call: TRBD1 (5 bases). Trimming removed 10 bases from V and 3 bases from J, with 16 bases in between. There are 13 residues in the CDR3. Germline values: CDR1 MDHEN, CDR2 SYDVKM. The CDR3: CATTRVRDYEQYF. CDR3 nucleotides: TGTGCCACCACCAGGGTGAGAGACTACGAGCAGTACTTC.